One and the same sample provided the 21 T cell receptor beta chains below, sequenced in a study of blood T cell repertoires in COVID-19. Libraries were prepared by immunoSEQ multiplex PCR; TCRdb keeps only in-frame clonotypes and omits some of them. Altogether some 150,000 clones are present, almost 90% being singletons, with the ten largest covering roughly 1.4%. Material: peripheral blood. These receptors all come from a woman aged 55-70 years with acute or convalescent COVID-19.

The chain recombines TRBV4-1 with TRBJ2-1; D is unresolved. Trimming shortened V by 4 bases and J by 6 bases, and 10 bases separated the two germline ends. Per germline, CDR1 MGHRA and CDR2 YSYEKL. This CDR3 has 13 residues. DNA of the CDR3: TGCGCCAGCAGCCCATCCCCCGGCAATGAGCAGTTCTTC. It encodes CASSPSPGNEQFF.

The chain employs TRBV3-1 (or the pseudogene TRBV3-2) and TRBJ2-3; 8 bases align to TRBD2. Looked up from germline, CDR1 is LGHDT and CDR2 is YNNKEL (reference sequence). Trimming cost V 9 bases and J 2 bases; bases outside gene matches: 7. The CDR3 runs to 14 residues. The CDR3 DNA reads TGTGCCAGTAAGCGGGGGACCCTCACAGATACGCAGTATTTT. Its protein product is CASKRGTLTDTQYF.

The chain combines TRBV10-2 with TRBJ1-1; D unresolved. Germline lookup yields CDR1 WSHSY and CDR2 SAAADI. The CDR3 is 15 amino acids. The ends were cut back, 0 bases at V and 3 bases at J, with 11 bases in the middle. CDR3 DNA: TGCGCCAGCAGTGAGTCGTCAGGTTCGGACACTGAAGCTTTCTTT. Translation gives CASSESSGSDTEAFF.

The rearrangement joins TRBV4-3 to TRBJ1-2; D unclear. V lost 1 base, J lost 4 bases, and 7 bases lay in between. This CDR3 is 13 amino acids long. Germline V CDR1 and CDR2: LGHNA, YSLEER. DNA for the CDR3: TGCGCCAGCAGCCAAGTCCCAGTCTATGGCTACACCTTC. This codes for CASSQVPVYGYTF.

DNA of the CDR3: TGTGCCACCAGTGATTTGCAGAGCGGGGGAGCCTACAATGAGCAGTTCTTC. Protein sequence: CATSDLQSGGAYNEQFF. The chain combines TRBV24-1 with TRBJ2-1; 8 bases map to TRBD2. Trimming cost V 0 bases and J 2 bases; bases outside gene matches: 5. Germline V gives CDR1 KGHDR, CDR2 SFDVKD. This CDR3 has 17 residues.

This chain joins TRBV6-2 or TRBV6-3 and TRBJ2-2; D is ambiguous. V was pared by 0 bases and J by 9 bases, with 8 bases between. Germline CDR1 is MNHEY and CDR2 is SVGEGT. There are 13 residues in the CDR3. This CDR3 reads CASSYSGERELFF. CDR3 in DNA: TGTGCCAGCAGTTACTCGGGCGAGAGGGAGCTGTTTTTT.

This clone was observed a handful of times. The chain has TRBV4-1 and TRBJ2-3; 11 bases line up with TRBD2. The trim removed 6 bases at V and 7 bases at J, leaving 6 bases unmatched. There are 14 residues in the CDR3. Per the germline V gene, CDR1 is MGHRA and CDR2 is YSYEKL. CDR3 loop: CASRGSGGANTQYF. The CDR3 DNA is TGCGCCAGCAGAGGTAGCGGGGGGGCGAATACGCAGTATTTT.

CDR3 sequence (DNA): TGTGCCAGCAGCTTCGGACGGGATACGGGAAACACCATATATTTT. Translating it yields CASSFGRDTGNTIYF. The chain employs TRBV7-2 and TRBJ1-3; D remains unclear. The CDR3 extends over 15 amino acids. The germline gives CDR1 SGHTA, CDR2 FQGNSA. The V end was cut by 3 bases, the J end by 4 bases, with 13 bases between.

J is TRBJ1-6 and V is TRBV4-2; tentative D call: TRBD1 (6 bases). The CDR3 runs to 15 residues. The germline V and J ends were trimmed by 1 base and 8 bases, with 12 bases remaining between them. Germline loops: CDR1 LGHNA, CDR2 YNFKEQ. The CDR3 nucleotides read TGTGCCAGCAGCCAAGTGGGGGCACAAGATTCACCCCTCCACTTT. This codes for CASSQVGAQDSPLHF.

V and J are TRBV7-9 and TRBJ1-2; maybe TRBD1 (6 bases). Germline CDR1 SEHNR, CDR2 FQNEAQ (reference sequence). The ends were cut back, 5 bases at V and 1 base at J, with 14 bases in the middle. The CDR3 runs 15 residues. This chain's CDR3 is CASSPQDRFNYGYTF. CDR3 DNA sequence: TGTGCCAGCAGCCCCCAGGACAGATTTAACTATGGCTACACCTTC. Full variable domain (remainder filled in from reference TRBV7-9 and TRBJ1-2): DTGVSQNPRHKITKRGQNVTFRCDPISEHNRLYWYRQTLGQGPEFLTYFQNEAQLEKSRLLSDRFSAERPKGSFSTLEIQRTEQGDSAMYLCASSPQDRFNYGYTFGSGTRLTVV.

V usage is TRBV6-5 and J usage is TRBJ1-4, with 8 bases identical to TRBD1. V lost 8 bases to trimming and J lost 3 bases; unmatched junction nucleotides: 5. The CDR3 is made up of 14 amino acids. The germline V gene has CDR1 MNHEY and CDR2 SVGAGI. The CDR3, as DNA: TGTGCCAGCCGCCAGGGGGCGTCTAATGAAAAACTGTTTTTT. Protein: CASRQGASNEKLFF.

This chain links TRBV30 with TRBJ1-1; maybe TRBD1 (5 bases). The germline V and J ends were trimmed by 3 bases and 0 bases, with 17 bases remaining between them. The CDR3 extends over 16 amino acids. Germline CDR1 and CDR2: GTSNPN and SVGIG (reference sequence). The CDR3 region is CAWRRRGGRMNTEAFF. The CDR3 region has the DNA TGTGCCTGGAGGAGGAGGGGAGGAAGAATGAACACTGAAGCTTTCTTT.

The gene calls are TRBV5-1 and TRBJ2-3; 9 nucleotides agree with TRBD1. This CDR3 contains 17 residues. Per the germline V gene, CDR1 is SGHRS and CDR2 is YFSETQ. With 5 bases clipped from V and 3 bases from J, the junction kept 13 bases outside the gene matches. CDR3 nucleotide sequence: TGCGCCAGCAGACGGACAGGGGCCACGGCACGTACAGATACGCAGTATTTT. Its translation: CASRRTGATARTDTQYF.

The chain employs TRBV4-1 and TRBJ2-6; D uncertain. V was shortened by 2 bases and J by 1 base, with 15 bases between the two germline ends. Germline lookup yields CDR1 MGHRA and CDR2 YSYEKL. The CDR3 spans 18 residues. CDR3 in amino acids: CASSQPWAFISGANVLTF. The CDR3 DNA is TGCGCCAGCAGCCAACCATGGGCGTTTATTTCTGGGGCCAACGTCCTGACTTTC.

The chain joins TRBV18 to TRBJ2-5; D remains unclear. Trimming stripped 2 bases from V and 2 bases from J, with 6 bases between. CDR3 size: 13 residues. From germline, CDR1 is KGHSH and CDR2 LQKENI. CDR3 protein: CASSPDGQETQYF. CDR3 in DNA: TGTGCCAGCTCACCAGACGGGCAAGAGACCCAGTACTTC.

V usage is TRBV30 and J usage is TRBJ1-5, with a tentative D call TRBD1 (5 bases). The CDR3 runs 14 residues. CDR1 and CDR2 from the germline V gene are GTSNPN and SVGIG (reference sequence). The V end lost 1 base, the J end lost 2 bases, and 9 bases lay between the germline ends. The CDR3 DNA sequence: TGTGCCTGGAGTGGAGGAGGGGGCAATCAGCCCCAGCATTTT. Its protein is CAWSGGGGNQPQHF. The whole variable domain, remainder taken from reference TRBV30 and TRBJ1-5, is SQTIHQWPATLVQPVGSPLSLECTVEGTSNPNLYWYRQAAGRGLQLLFYSVGIGQISSEVPQNLSASRPQDRQFILSSKKLLLSDSGFYLCAWSGGGGNQPQHFGDGTRLSIL.

V gene TRBV10-3 combines with J gene TRBJ2-7, with 13 bases identical to TRBD2. V shed 11 bases, J shed 0 bases, and the junction held 16 bases outside the gene matches. Germline V gene sequence: CDR1 ENHRY, CDR2 SYGVKD. The CDR3 has 18 residues. The CDR3 loop is CAVMPGLGTSGVSYEQYF. The CDR3 DNA follows: TGTGCCGTCATGCCGGGACTTGGGACTAGCGGGGTCTCCTACGAGCAGTACTTC.

V gene TRBV7-2 combines with J gene TRBJ2-5; D unresolved. The ends were cut back, 1 base at V and 13 bases at J, with 16 bases in the middle. Germline lookup yields CDR1 SGHTA and CDR2 FQGNSA. This CDR3 is built from 13 residues. The CDR3: CASSLGNGPTPYF. CDR3 DNA sequence: TGTGCCAGCAGCTTAGGTAACGGTCCGACTCCGTACTTC.

The rearrangement joins TRBV7-2 to TRBJ1-5, with D hard to call. This CDR3 has 12 amino acids. The ends were cut back, 8 bases at V and 1 base at J, with 6 bases in the middle. CDR1 SGHTA and CDR2 FQGNSA come from the germline V gene. This chain's CDR3 is CASGGSNQPQHF. CDR3 in DNA: TGTGCCAGCGGAGGGAGCAATCAGCCCCAGCATTTT.

V usage is TRBV6-5 and J usage is TRBJ1-4; 7 bases are a match to TRBD1. CDR1 MNHEY and CDR2 SVGAGI come from the germline V gene. The CDR3 consists of 13 residues. The V segment lost 8 bases and the J segment 3 bases; nucleotides outside the gene matches: 3. Here the CDR3 DNA reads TGTGCCAGCCGGGGGACAGCTAATGAAAAACTGTTTTTT. Translated: CASRGTANEKLFF.

The rearrangement links TRBV7-2 to TRBJ1-5; D is uncertain. The CDR3 totals 14 residues. V dropped 3 bases and J dropped 3 bases, with 9 bases sitting between them. Germline CDR1 SGHTA, CDR2 FQGNSA. The CDR3: CASSFSGDNQPQHF. The CDR3, as DNA: TGTGCCAGCAGCTTTTCCGGGGACAATCAGCCCCAGCATTTT.